What follows are 3 T cell receptor beta chains derived from one specimen sequenced in a study of T cell changes during pregnancy in multiple sclerosis. Sequencing was performed with immunoSEQ multiplex PCR; in TCRdb, only in-frame clones are kept and a portion is missing. The top ten hold roughly 1.7% of the sample, which has 57,000 or so clones, around 90% seen once. The sample consisted of peripheral blood, taken in the first trimester of pregnancy. These receptors all come from a female donor with multiple sclerosis, enrolled in a pregnancy study.

This clone has only one observation. Here the CDR3 reads CASSYAQAQETQYF. In nucleotides, the CDR3 is TGTGCCAGCAGTTACGCCCAGGCCCAAGAGACCCAGTACTTC. The J gene is TRBJ2-5, the V gene TRBV6-6; D call uncertain. Germline V gene data show CDR1 as MNHNY and CDR2 as SVGAGI (reference sequence). V was cut by 2 bases and J by 1 base, with 8 bases left in between. This CDR3 is 14 amino acids long.

V usage is TRBV5-4 and J usage is TRBJ1-1; 7 bases match TRBD1. With 5 bases clipped from V and 7 bases from J, the junction kept 14 bases outside the gene matches. This CDR3 contains 15 residues. CDR1 is SGHNT, CDR2 YYREEE, per germline (reference sequence). CDR3 in amino acids: CASSRGNRGGGEAFF. The CDR3 DNA is TGTGCCAGCAGTCGTGGGAACAGGGGTGGAGGTGAAGCTTTCTTT.

The chain employs TRBV2 and TRBJ2-5; D is undetermined. Germline V gene lookup returns CDR1 SNHLY and CDR2 FYNNEI. Trimming cost V 0 bases and J 4 bases, with 12 bases left between them. The CDR3 is made up of 15 amino acids. CDR3 region: CASSEALLVAETQYF. Here the CDR3 DNA reads TGTGCCAGCAGTGAAGCGCTTCTAGTTGCAGAGACCCAGTACTTC.